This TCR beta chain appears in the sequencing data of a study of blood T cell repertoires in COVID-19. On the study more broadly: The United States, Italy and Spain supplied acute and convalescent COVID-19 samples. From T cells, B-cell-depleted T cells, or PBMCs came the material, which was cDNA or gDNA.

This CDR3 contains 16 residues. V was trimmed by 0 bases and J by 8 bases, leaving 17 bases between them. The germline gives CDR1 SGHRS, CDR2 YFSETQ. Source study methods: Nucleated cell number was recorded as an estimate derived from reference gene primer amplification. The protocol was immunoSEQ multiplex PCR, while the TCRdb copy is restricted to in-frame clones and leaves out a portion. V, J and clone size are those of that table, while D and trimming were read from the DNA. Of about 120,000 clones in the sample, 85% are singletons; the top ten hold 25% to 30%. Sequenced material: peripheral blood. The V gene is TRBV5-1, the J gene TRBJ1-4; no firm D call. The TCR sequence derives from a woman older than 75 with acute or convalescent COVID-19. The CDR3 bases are TGCGCCAGCAGCTTGGGTCTGCGCACCGATCAAGAAAAACTGTTTTTT. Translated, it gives CASSLGLRTDQEKLFF. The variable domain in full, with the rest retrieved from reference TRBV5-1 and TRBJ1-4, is KAGVTQTPRYLIKTRGQQVTLSCSPISGHRSVSWYQQTPGQGLQFLFEYFSETQRNKGNFPGRFSGRQFSNSRSEMNVSTLELGDSALYLCASSLGLRTDQEKLFFGSGTQLSVL.